The 27 T cell receptor beta chains listed next were all sequenced from one sample in a study of blood T cell repertoires in COVID-19. Using immunoSEQ multiplex PCR, the repertoire was profiled, and TCRdb retains in-frame clones only, with some absent. Among tens of thousands of clones listed, approximately 80% were seen once. The specimen sequenced was peripheral blood. All receptors derive from a man aged 50 to 60 with acute or convalescent COVID-19.

The V gene is TRBV6-6, the J gene TRBJ1-3; D gene uncertain. Trimming shortened V by 8 bases and J by 3 bases, and 5 bases separated the two germline ends. The CDR3 is 11 residues long. Germline CDR1 MNHNY, CDR2 SVGAGI (reference sequence). CDR3 region: CASLIGNTIYF. The DNA of the CDR3 is TGTGCCAGCTTAATTGGAAACACCATATATTTT.

This chain links TRBV5-1 with TRBJ1-2, with no clear D. This CDR3 spans 15 amino acids. Per the germline V gene, CDR1 is SGHRS and CDR2 is YFSETQ. V was trimmed by 0 bases and J by 4 bases, leaving 13 bases between them. The CDR3 reads CASSLERRDGYGYTF. For the CDR3, the DNA is TGCGCCAGCAGCTTGGAGAGGAGGGATGGCTATGGCTACACCTTC. Filled out from reference TRBV5-1 and TRBJ1-2, the complete variable domain reads KAGVTQTPRYLIKTRGQQVTLSCSPISGHRSVSWYQQTPGQGLQFLFEYFSETQRNKGNFPGRFSGRQFSNSRSEMNVSTLELGDSALYLCASSLERRDGYGYTFGSGTRLTVV.

The chain combines TRBV7-8 with TRBJ2-3; D is unclear. Germline V gene data show CDR1 as SGHVS and CDR2 as FQNEAQ. V was clipped by 10 bases and J by 2 bases, with 16 bases between them. The CDR3 has 14 amino acids. The CDR3 spells CATTPILATDTQYF. DNA of the CDR3: TGTGCCACGACACCCATCTTGGCCACAGATACGCAGTATTTT. The full variable domain, its missing parts supplied by reference TRBV7-8 and TRBJ2-3, is GAGVSQSPRYKVAKRGQDVALRCDPISGHVSLFWYQQALGQGPEFLTYFQNEAQLDKSGLPSDRFFAERPEGSVSTLKIQRTQQEDSAVYLCATTPILATDTQYFGPGTRLTVL.

The rearrangement joins TRBV11-3 to TRBJ2-1; 7 nucleotides match TRBD2. Germline V gene data show CDR1 as SGHNT and CDR2 as YENEEA. V was pared by 0 bases and J by 6 bases, with 5 bases of the junction left unmatched. This CDR3 is 15 amino acids long. The CDR3 sequence: CASSLDLGGGNEQFF. Here the CDR3 DNA reads TGTGCCAGCAGCTTAGATCTCGGCGGGGGCAATGAGCAGTTCTTC.

The rearrangement links TRBV6-5 to TRBJ2-5; 9 nucleotides align to TRBD1. Per germline, CDR1 MNHEY and CDR2 SVGAGI. The CDR3 is made up of 14 amino acids. J was trimmed by 2 bases and V by 6 bases; bases with no gene match: 4. In DNA, the CDR3 is TGTGCCAGCAGACAGGACAGGGGTCAAGAGACCCAGTACTTC. This gives the protein CASRQDRGQETQYF.

The chain links TRBV5-1 to TRBJ1-1; a weak D match, TRBD1 (5 bases). This CDR3 has 16 amino acids. The germline V gene encodes CDR1 SGHRS and CDR2 YFSETQ. Trimming stripped 2 bases from V and 0 bases from J, with 14 bases between. The chain's CDR3 is CASSFHTGDMNTEAFF. The CDR3 nucleotides read TGCGCCAGCAGCTTTCATACAGGAGACATGAACACTGAAGCTTTCTTT.

The chain has TRBV12-3 or TRBV12-4 and TRBJ1-2, with D maybe TRBD1 (5 bases). CDR3 length: 13 amino acids. The germline V and J ends were trimmed by 2 bases and 6 bases, with 10 bases remaining between them. The CDR3, as DNA: TGTGCCAGCAGTTTAACAGGATTCCATGGCTACACCTTC. It encodes CASSLTGFHGYTF.

The chain couples TRBV29-1 to TRBJ2-5; possible D gene TRBD1, 6 bases. Deletions cut 1 base from V and 3 bases from J, with 6 bases between. The CDR3 consists of 12 residues. The germline V gene encodes CDR1 SQVTM and CDR2 ANQGSEA. The CDR3 here is CSVEAGEETQYF. As DNA, the CDR3 is TGCAGCGTTGAAGCAGGGGAAGAGACCCAGTACTTC.

This clone occurred a few times. The chain joins TRBV3-1 (or the pseudogene TRBV3-2) to TRBJ1-2; 7 bases fit TRBD1. This CDR3 has 14 amino acids. Germline lookup yields CDR1 LGHDT and CDR2 YNNKEL (reference sequence). The V and J ends lost 4 bases and 0 bases, in that order; junction bases with no gene match: 2. The CDR3 bases are TGTGCCAGCAGCCGACAGGGATCTAACTATGGCTACACCTTC. It codes for CASSRQGSNYGYTF.

The V call is TRBV27, the J call TRBJ1-6; possibly TRBD1 for D (6 bases). CDR1 and CDR2 (germline): MNHEY, SMNVEV (reference sequence). Trimming cost V 5 bases and J 4 bases, with 12 bases left between them. CDR3 length: 15 residues. CDR3 DNA sequence: TGTGCCAGCAGTCCCAGGGGTCCTTATAATTCACCCCTCCACTTT. Its translation is CASSPRGPYNSPLHF.

The genes are TRBV7-8 and TRBJ1-1, with a tentative D call TRBD1 (6 bases). CDR1 is SGHVS, CDR2 FQNEAQ, per germline. The CDR3 spans 15 residues. The V end lost 5 bases, the J end lost 0 bases, and 13 bases lay between the germline ends. The CDR3 sequence is CASSARQAMNTEAFF. The CDR3 region has the DNA TGTGCCAGCAGCGCCCGACAGGCTATGAACACTGAAGCTTTCTTT.

V is TRBV6-1 and J is TRBJ2-5; D not certain. Germline CDR1 MNHNS, CDR2 SASEGT. The CDR3 is made up of 15 amino acids. Deletions cut 2 bases from V and 5 bases from J, with 15 bases between. CDR3 in amino acids: CASSEIQLARETQYF. Here the CDR3 DNA reads TGTGCCAGCAGTGAAATTCAGTTAGCTCGGGAGACCCAGTACTTC.

In this sample, this clone turned up once. This chain connects TRBV7-6 to TRBJ2-5; 12 bases align to TRBD2. Losses at the gene ends were 5 bases for V and 5 bases for J; bases not matched to a gene: 12. The CDR3 has 17 residues. The V gene's germline CDR1 is SGHVS and CDR2 FNYEAQ. CDR3 sequence (DNA): TGTGCCAGCAGCCTCCGACTAGCGGGGGCCCCCCGGGAGACCCAGTACTTC. Protein product: CASSLRLAGAPRETQYF. The full variable domain, its missing parts supplied by reference TRBV7-6 and TRBJ2-5, is GAGVSQSPRYKVTKRGQDVALRCDPISGHVSLYWYRQALGQGPEFLTYFNYEAQQDKSGLPNDRFSAERPEGSISTLTIQRTEQRDSAMYRCASSLRLAGAPRETQYFGPGTRLLVL.

The rearrangement uses TRBV2 and TRBJ1-5, with D hard to call. Between the trimmed V and J ends, which lost 7 bases and 11 bases, there was a span of 24 bases. This CDR3 comprises 15 residues. Germline V gene sequence: CDR1 SNHLY, CDR2 FYNNEI. This CDR3 is CASNREGRRSAAQHF. CDR3 sequence (DNA): TGTGCCAGCAACCGGGAGGGCAGAAGATCAGCAGCCCAGCATTTT. Looking up the rest from reference TRBV2 and TRBJ1-5 gives the full variable domain: EPEVTQTPSHQVTQMGQEVILRCVPISNHLYFYWYRQILGQKVEFLVSFYNNEISEKSEIFDDQFSVERPDGSNFTLKIRSTKLEDSAMYFCASNREGRRSAAQHFGDGTRLSIL.

The rearrangement joins TRBV4-2 to TRBJ2-7; 12 nucleotides line up with TRBD1. The CDR3 spans 16 residues. The germline CDR1 and CDR2 sequences are LGHNA and YNFKEQ. J was trimmed by 5 bases and V by 0 bases; bases with no gene match: 5. The CDR3 DNA reads TGTGCCAGCAGCCAAGATAAAGGGACAGGGGGCAACGAGCAGTACTTC. It encodes CASSQDKGTGGNEQYF.

The chain combines TRBV4-2 with TRBJ1-5, with a possible D match to TRBD1 (6 bases). The CDR3 contains 15 residues. Trimming left V 0 bases short and J 3 bases short, with 9 bases between. CDR1 LGHNA and CDR2 YNFKEQ come from the germline V gene. In nucleotides, the CDR3 is TGTGCCAGCAGCCAAGATTGGGGGCTCAATCAGCCCCAGCATTTT. As protein: CASSQDWGLNQPQHF.

V and J are TRBV6-5 and TRBJ2-7; D gene unclear. V lost 0 bases and J lost 0, with 9 bases in between. This CDR3 has 15 amino acids. Germline V gene sequence: CDR1 MNHEY, CDR2 SVGAGI. The CDR3 reads CASSYSLAGSYEQYF. CDR3 coding DNA: TGTGCCAGCAGTTACTCACTTGCAGGCTCCTACGAGCAGTACTTC.

J is TRBJ1-6 and V is TRBV6-6; the D is unclear. Germline lookup yields CDR1 MNHNY and CDR2 SVGAGI (reference sequence). Trimming removed 2 bases from V and 0 bases from J, with 5 bases in between. The CDR3 sequence is 15 residues long. CDR3 sequence (DNA): TGTGCCAGCAGTTACGGGAGCTCCTATAATTCACCCCTCCACTTT. Translating gives CASSYGSSYNSPLHF.

This rearrangement joins TRBV14 to TRBJ2-7; 11 bases agree with TRBD1. V dropped 10 bases and J dropped 5; count of bases not matched to a gene: 7. CDR3 length: 13 residues. Germline lookup yields CDR1 SGHDN and CDR2 FVKESK. The CDR3 nucleotides read TGTGCCACCACCGGGACAGGGGGGGACGAGCAGTACTTC. Encoded protein: CATTGTGGDEQYF.

The chain links TRBV5-6 to TRBJ1-5; no clear D. Germline V gene lookup returns CDR1 SGHDT and CDR2 YYEEEE. Trimming removed 5 bases at V and 0 bases at J, with 12 bases between. This CDR3 spans 15 amino acids. In nucleotides, the CDR3 is TGTGCCAGCAGGCTCTGGGAGGGTAGCAATCAGCCCCAGCATTTT. It translates to CASRLWEGSNQPQHF.

The V gene is TRBV19, the J gene TRBJ1-6; no firm D call. This CDR3 has 13 residues. Trimming removed 4 bases at V and 4 bases at J, with 5 bases between. The germline V gene encodes CDR1 LNHDA and CDR2 SQIVND (reference sequence). CDR3 in DNA: TGTGCCAGTAGTACGACATATAATTCACCCCTCCACTTT. It translates to CASSTTYNSPLHF.

The V call is TRBV13, the J call TRBJ2-1; 9 nucleotides match TRBD2. This CDR3 comprises 13 residues. Trimming removed 4 bases from V and 13 bases from J; junction bases left unmatched: 8. Germline V gene data show CDR1 as PRHDT and CDR2 as FYEKMQ (reference sequence). CDR3 protein: CASSYPRLAEQFF. CDR3 bases: TGTGCCAGCAGCTACCCCCGACTAGCGGAACAGTTCTTC. The whole variable domain, filled in from reference TRBV13 and TRBJ2-1, reads AAGVIQSPRHLIKEKRETATLKCYPIPRHDTVYWYQQGPGQDPQFLISFYEKMQSDKGSIPDRFSAQQFSDYHSELNMSSLELGDSALYFCASSYPRLAEQFFGPGTRLTVL.

Here the CDR3 DNA reads TGTGCCAGCAGCAATGACAGGTACGAGCAGTACTTC. Translating it yields CASSNDRYEQYF. The V and J genes are TRBV7-9 and TRBJ2-7; D possibly corresponds to TRBD1 (6 bases). V was trimmed by 5 bases and J by 4 bases, leaving 9 bases between them. Per the germline V gene, CDR1 is SEHNR and CDR2 is FQNEAQ (reference sequence). This CDR3 contains 12 residues. The variable domain in full, completed from reference TRBV7-9 and TRBJ2-7, reads DTGVSQNPRHKITKRGQNVTFRCDPISEHNRLYWYRQTLGQGPEFLTYFQNEAQLEKSRLLSDRFSAERPKGSFSTLEIQRTEQGDSAMYLCASSNDRYEQYFGPGTRLTVT.

The chain employs TRBV2 and TRBJ2-5, with D maybe TRBD1 (5 bases). The length of the CDR3 is 15 residues. The germline V and J ends were trimmed by 2 bases and 6 bases, with 16 bases remaining between them. Germline lookup yields CDR1 SNHLY and CDR2 FYNNEI. The DNA of the CDR3 is TGTGCCAGCAGTGAAAGTTTTGGGGCTGGTCAGACCCAGTACTTC. This encodes CASSESFGAGQTQYF.

The rearrangement joins TRBV11-2 to TRBJ2-2; TRBD1 might be the D (5 bases). Germline CDR1 reads SGHAT; CDR2 reads FQNNGV. The CDR3 length is 17 residues. Deletions cut 5 bases from V and 0 bases from J, with 16 bases between. The CDR3 region is CASSRRRQTANTGELFF. The CDR3 DNA reads TGTGCCAGCAGCCGCCGACGACAGACAGCGAACACCGGGGAGCTGTTTTTT.

The chain recombines TRBV12-5 with TRBJ2-7; the match to TRBD2 covers 11 bases. CDR1 and CDR2 (germline): LGHNT, FRNRAP. V was clipped by 0 bases and J by 6 bases; unmatched bases: 7. The CDR3 is 16 residues long. CDR3 DNA sequence: TGTGCTAGTGGTTTGGTACGTAGCGGGGGGGCCACCGAGCAGTACTTC. Translated: CASGLVRSGGATEQYF.

J is TRBJ2-1 and V is TRBV7-3, with 7 bases lining up with TRBD1. Germline CDR1 SGHTA, CDR2 FQGTGA. The V segment lost 6 bases and the J segment 5 bases; nucleotides outside the gene matches: 4. The CDR3 is 13 residues long. The CDR3 sequence: CASSKDRNNEQFF. CDR3 nucleotide sequence: TGTGCCAGCAGTAAGGACAGGAACAATGAGCAGTTCTTC.